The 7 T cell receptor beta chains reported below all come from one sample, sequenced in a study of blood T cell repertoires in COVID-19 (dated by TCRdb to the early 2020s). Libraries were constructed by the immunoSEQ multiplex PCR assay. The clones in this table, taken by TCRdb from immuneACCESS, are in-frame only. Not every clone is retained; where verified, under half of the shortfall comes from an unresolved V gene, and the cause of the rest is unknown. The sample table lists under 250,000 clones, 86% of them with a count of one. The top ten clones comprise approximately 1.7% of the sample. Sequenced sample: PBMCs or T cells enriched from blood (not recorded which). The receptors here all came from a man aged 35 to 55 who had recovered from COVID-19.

Here the CDR3 reads CASSYSRTSGFYEQYF. The CDR3 DNA follows: TGTGCCAGCAGTTACTCGAGGACTAGCGGCTTTTACGAGCAGTACTTC. This chain connects TRBV6-5 to TRBJ2-7; TRBD2 aligns across 10 bases. Germline CDR1 MNHEY, CDR2 SVGAGI. This CDR3 comprises 16 residues. The J segment lost 4 bases and the V segment lost 0 bases, leaving 6 bases of the junction unmatched.

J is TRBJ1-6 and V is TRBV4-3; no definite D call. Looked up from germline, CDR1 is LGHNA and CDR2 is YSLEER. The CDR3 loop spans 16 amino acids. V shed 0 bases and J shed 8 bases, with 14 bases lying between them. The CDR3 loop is CASSQDLWQTDSPLHF. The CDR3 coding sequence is TGCGCCAGCAGCCAAGATCTATGGCAGACTGATTCACCCCTCCACTTT.

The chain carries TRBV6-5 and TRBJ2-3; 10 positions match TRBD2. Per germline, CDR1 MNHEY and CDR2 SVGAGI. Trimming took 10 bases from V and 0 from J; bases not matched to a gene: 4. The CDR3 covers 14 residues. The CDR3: CANEAGGSTDTQYF. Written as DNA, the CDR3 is TGTGCCAACGAAGCGGGGGGGAGCACAGATACGCAGTATTTT.

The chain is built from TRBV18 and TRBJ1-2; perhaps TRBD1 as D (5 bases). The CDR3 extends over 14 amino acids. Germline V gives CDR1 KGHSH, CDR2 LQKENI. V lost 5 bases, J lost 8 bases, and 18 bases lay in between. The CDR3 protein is CASSTSGLLEGYTF. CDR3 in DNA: TGTGCCAGCTCAACCTCGGGACTGCTGGAGGGCTACACCTTC.

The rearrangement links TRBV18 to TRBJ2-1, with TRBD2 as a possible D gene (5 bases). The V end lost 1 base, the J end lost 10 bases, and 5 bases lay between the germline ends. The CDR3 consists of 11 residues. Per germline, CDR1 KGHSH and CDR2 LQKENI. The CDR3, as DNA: TGTGCCAGCTCACCACGGGAGGAGCAGTTCTTC. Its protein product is CASSPREEQFF.

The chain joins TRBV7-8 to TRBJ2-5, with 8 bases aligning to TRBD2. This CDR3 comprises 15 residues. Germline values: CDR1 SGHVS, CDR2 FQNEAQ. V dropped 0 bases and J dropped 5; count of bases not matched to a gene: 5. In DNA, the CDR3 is TGTGCCAGCAGCTTAGCTTCTGGCGGGGGGGAGACCCAGTACTTC. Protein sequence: CASSLASGGGETQYF.

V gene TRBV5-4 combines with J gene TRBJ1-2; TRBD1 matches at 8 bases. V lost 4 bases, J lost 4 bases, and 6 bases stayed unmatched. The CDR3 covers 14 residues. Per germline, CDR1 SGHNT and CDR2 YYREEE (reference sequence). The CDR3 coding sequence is TGTGCCAGCAGCGCTGGACAGGGTAGCTATGGCTACACCTTC. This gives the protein CASSAGQGSYGYTF. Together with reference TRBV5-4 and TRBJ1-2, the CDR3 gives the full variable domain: ETGVTQSPTHLIKTRGQQVTLRCSSQSGHNTVSWYQQALGQGPQFIFQYYREEENGRGNFPPRFSGLQFPNYSSELNVNALELDDSALYLCASSAGQGSYGYTFGSGTRLTVV.